This is a list of T cell receptor beta chains from one sample in a study of CXCR3-negative and CXCR3-positive naive CD8 T cells. TCRdb reanalyzed the 5' RACE reads and collapses them to one entry per CDR3 protein, without DNA. The sample features tens of thousands of distinct CDR3 sequences, with around 1% in its top ten. Sequences were obtained from naive CXCR3- CD8+ T cells from blood. The receptors here all came from a human donor in good health. Some clones in this sample may be carry-over from other donors' samples. CDR3s include the opening cysteine and the closing phenylalanine or tryptophan.

cdr3_length j_call v_call cdr3_aa
16 TRBJ1-1 TRBV5-1 CASSLGRRQMNTEAFF
17 TRBJ2-1 TRBV7-9 CASSSNLAGGPYNEQFF
17 TRBJ2-2 TRBV13 CASSSGTSGSNTGELFF
15 TRBJ2-5 TRBV4-2 CASSQSRDSQETQYF
16 TRBJ2-2 TRBV12-3/TRBV12-4 CASSPWGPPNTGELFF
13 TRBJ2-1 TRBV5-4 CASSFGTHNEQFF
13 TRBJ2-1 TRBV3-1 CASRETGIDEQFF
14 TRBJ1-1 TRBV29-1 CSVEGGQMNTEAFF
13 TRBJ2-1 TRBV2 CASTGGVTNEQFF
12 TRBJ2-7 TRBV7-2 CASSLMGSEQYF
14 TRBJ2-4 TRBV11-2 CASSLIPPSDIQYF
14 TRBJ2-2 TRBV7-9 CASSRTGVSGELFF
17 TRBJ2-3 TRBV19 CASSIEGLAGLTDTQYF
14 TRBJ1-1 TRBV7-6 CASSLGGLDTEAFF
15 TRBJ2-3 TRBV20-1 CSARLTSGYTDTQYF
13 TRBJ2-7 TRBV20-1 CSARTGHSYEQYF
15 TRBJ2-1 TRBV6-5 CASSSGLAGGNEQFF
15 TRBJ1-6 TRBV7-2 CASSLNTGRGSPLHF
15 TRBJ1-1 TRBV20-1 CSARTPGRENTEAFF
14 TRBJ2-2 TRBV7-9 CASSLRGSTGELFF
19 TRBJ2-1 TRBV7-9 CASTRGTSGTLLAYNEQFF
17 TRBJ2-1 TRBV15 CATSSRDSGVPYNERFF
16 TRBJ2-1 TRBV4-3 CASSLSGTKYYNEQFF